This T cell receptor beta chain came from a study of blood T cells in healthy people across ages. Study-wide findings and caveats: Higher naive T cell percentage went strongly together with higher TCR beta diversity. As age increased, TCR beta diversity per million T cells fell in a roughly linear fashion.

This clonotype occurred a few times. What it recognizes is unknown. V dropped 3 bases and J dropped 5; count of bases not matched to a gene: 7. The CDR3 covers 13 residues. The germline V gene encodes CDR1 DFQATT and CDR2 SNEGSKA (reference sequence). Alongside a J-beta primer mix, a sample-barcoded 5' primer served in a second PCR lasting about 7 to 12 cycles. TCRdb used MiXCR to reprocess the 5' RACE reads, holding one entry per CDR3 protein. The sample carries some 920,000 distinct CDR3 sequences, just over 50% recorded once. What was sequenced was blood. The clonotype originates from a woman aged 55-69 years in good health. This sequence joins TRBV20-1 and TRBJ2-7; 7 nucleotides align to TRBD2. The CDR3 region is CSASGRSRHEQYF. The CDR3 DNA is TGCAGTGCTAGCGGGAGGTCTCGCCACGAGCAGTACTTC.